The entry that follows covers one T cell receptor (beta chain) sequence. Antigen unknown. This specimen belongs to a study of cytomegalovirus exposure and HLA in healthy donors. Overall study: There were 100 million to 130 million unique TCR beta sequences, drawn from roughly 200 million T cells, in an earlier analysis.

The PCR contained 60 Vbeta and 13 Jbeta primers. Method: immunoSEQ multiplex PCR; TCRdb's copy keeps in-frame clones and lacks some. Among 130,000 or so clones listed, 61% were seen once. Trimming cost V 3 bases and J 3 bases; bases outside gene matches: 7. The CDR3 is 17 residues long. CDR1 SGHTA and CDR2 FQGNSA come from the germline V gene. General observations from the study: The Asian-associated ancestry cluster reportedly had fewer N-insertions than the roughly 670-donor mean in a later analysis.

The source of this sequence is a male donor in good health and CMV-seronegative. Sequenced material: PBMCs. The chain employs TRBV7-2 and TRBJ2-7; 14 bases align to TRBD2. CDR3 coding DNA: TGTGCCAGCAGCTTCCCCGGCGGGACTAGCGGGGGCTACGAGCAGTACTTC. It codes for CASSFPGGTSGGYEQYF.